Each of the 26 T cell receptor beta chains below was sequenced from the same sample in a study of blood T cell repertoires in COVID-19. Using immunoSEQ multiplex PCR, the repertoire was profiled, and TCRdb retains in-frame clones only, with some absent. This repertoire shows approximately 150,000 clones, around 82% found once; its top ten account for around 3.9%. What was sequenced was PBMCs or T cells enriched from blood (not recorded which). Receptors were obtained from a man over 45 in a cohort exposed to, infected with or recovered from COVID-19 (not recorded which).

The chain recombines TRBV7-9 with TRBJ2-5, with TRBD1 matching over 9 bases. With 2 bases clipped from V and 3 bases from J, the junction kept 1 base outside the gene matches. From germline, CDR1 is SEHNR and CDR2 FQNEAQ (reference sequence). The CDR3 totals 14 residues. For the CDR3, the DNA is TGTGCCAGCAGCTTATGGACAGGGGAAGAGACCCAGTACTTC. Protein: CASSLWTGEETQYF.

The rearrangement joins TRBV10-1 to TRBJ1-2, with D perhaps TRBD1 (6 bases). The V end was cut by 2 bases, the J end by 5 bases, with 12 bases between. CDR3 length: 14 amino acids. Germline assignment: CDR1 WNHNN and CDR2 SYGVQD (reference sequence). In nucleotides, the CDR3 is TGCGCCAGCAGTGAGCACGGACAGCCTTATGGCTACACCTTC. This encodes CASSEHGQPYGYTF.

The rearrangement joins TRBV30 to TRBJ1-2; the match to TRBD1 covers 7 bases. The junction had 7 bases not matched to a gene; V was cut back by 2 bases and J by 4 bases. The CDR3 length is 14 residues. Germline assignment: CDR1 GTSNPN and CDR2 SVGIG (reference sequence). The CDR3, as DNA: TGTGCCTGGAGTCCGGGACAGCACAGCTATGGCTACACCTTC. Translated, it gives CAWSPGQHSYGYTF.

This chain links TRBV5-1 with TRBJ2-6; D call uncertain. This CDR3 is built from 14 residues. V was cut by 3 bases and J by 2 bases, with 6 bases left in between. CDR1 is SGHRS, CDR2 YFSETQ, per germline. Written as DNA, the CDR3 is TGCGCCAGCAGCTCGGGTGCTGGGGCCAACGTCCTGACTTTC. Translated: CASSSGAGANVLTF.

The V call is TRBV28, the J call TRBJ1-2; 7 positions agree with TRBD1. CDR1 is MDHEN and CDR2 is SYDVKM in the germline V gene. Trimming cost V 3 bases and J 7 bases; bases outside gene matches: 8. The CDR3 contains 14 residues. CDR3 sequence reads: CASSFGIGTAGYTF. The CDR3 DNA follows: TGTGCCAGCAGTTTCGGTATCGGGACAGCTGGCTACACCTTC.

The chain uses TRBV28 and TRBJ1-6; D unresolved. Germline assignment: CDR1 MDHEN and CDR2 SYDVKM. This CDR3 is built from 15 residues. V was shortened by 5 bases and J by 0 bases, with 8 bases between the two germline ends. This CDR3 reads CASSRHSSYNSPLHF. CDR3 coding DNA: TGTGCCAGCAGTCGACATTCCTCCTATAATTCACCCCTCCACTTT.

This rearrangement joins TRBV6-2 or TRBV6-3 to TRBJ2-2; D ambiguous. Trimming removed 0 bases at V and 7 bases at J, with 3 bases between. This CDR3 is built from 12 residues. In germline, CDR1 is MNHEY, CDR2 SVGEGT. CDR3 amino acids: CASSYSRGELFF. CDR3 sequence (DNA): TGTGCCAGCAGTTACTCGCGCGGGGAGCTGTTTTTT.

The genes are TRBV28 and TRBJ1-1, with a tentative D call TRBD1 (5 bases). This CDR3 has 17 amino acids. V was cut by 2 bases and J by 2 bases, with 18 bases left in between. CDR1 is MDHEN, CDR2 SYDVKM, per germline. The DNA for the CDR3 is TGTGCCAGCAGTTTAGCCACATCCACAGGAGACAACACTGAAGCTTTCTTT. This encodes CASSLATSTGDNTEAFF.

The gene calls are TRBV19 and TRBJ1-4; D perhaps matches TRBD1 (6 bases). The CDR3 has 15 amino acids. CDR1 is LNHDA, CDR2 SQIVND, per germline (reference sequence). The V end lost 6 bases, the J end lost 8 bases, and 19 bases lay between the germline ends. In DNA, the CDR3 is TGTGCCAGTAGAAACGTTGGGGGCTTGGGAGAAAAACTGTTTTTT. Its protein product is CASRNVGGLGEKLFF.

This clone has a handful of counts. The chain uses TRBV7-2 and TRBJ1-3; D is unresolved. Germline V gives CDR1 SGHTA, CDR2 FQGNSA. CDR3 length equals 17 residues. Trimming removed 1 base from V and 0 bases from J, with 13 bases in between. The DNA of the CDR3 is TGTGCCAGCAGCTTAGTTAACTTAGAGTACTCTGGAAACACCATATATTTT. This translates into CASSLVNLEYSGNTIYF.

This clone occurred a few times. This chain links TRBV5-4 with TRBJ1-2; the D is unclear. V was cut by 1 base and J by 0 bases, with 10 bases left in between. The CDR3 loop spans 15 amino acids. Germline lookup yields CDR1 SGHNT and CDR2 YYREEE (reference sequence). The CDR3 is CASSLLVSTNYGYTF. CDR3 coding DNA: TGTGCCAGCAGCTTGTTAGTGTCAACTAACTATGGCTACACCTTC.

This clone has just a few counts. V usage is TRBV10-3 and J usage is TRBJ2-3; maybe TRBD2 (5 bases). The germline V and J ends were trimmed by 11 bases and 2 bases, with 14 bases remaining between them. The CDR3 is 13 residues long. Germline V gives CDR1 ENHRY, CDR2 SYGVKD. CDR3 nucleotides: TGTGCCCTTCGACGGGGTTACACAGATACGCAGTATTTT. It encodes CALRRGYTDTQYF.

This clone showed up just a few times. The chain has TRBV25-1 and TRBJ1-6; 7 bases agree with TRBD1. V lost 1 base and J lost 5; bases outside the gene matches: 8. The germline gives CDR1 MGHDK, CDR2 SYGVNS. CDR3 length equals 17 residues. CDR3 sequence: CASSESPGTADNSPLHF. CDR3 nucleotides: TGTGCCAGCAGTGAATCCCCCGGGACAGCCGATAATTCACCCCTCCACTTT.

The V gene is TRBV6-5, the J gene TRBJ2-2; tentative D call: TRBD2 (6 bases). V was pared by 3 bases and J by 4 bases, with 12 bases between. The CDR3 totals 15 residues. CDR1 and CDR2 (germline): MNHEY, SVGAGI. The CDR3 DNA is TGTGCCAGCAGTTATTGGAACGGGGGCACCGGGGAGCTGTTTTTT. This gives the protein CASSYWNGGTGELFF.

CDR3 nucleotides: TGTGCCAGCACCCCGGTTGGAGAAAACTACACCTTC. Its translation is CASTPVGENYTF. The chain carries TRBV7-9 and TRBJ1-2, with D hard to call. Per the germline V gene, CDR1 is SEHNR and CDR2 is FQNEAQ (reference sequence). V lost 7 bases and J lost 10, with 16 bases in between. The CDR3 covers 12 residues.

The V and J genes are TRBV2 and TRBJ2-1; 10 nucleotides match TRBD2. V lost 4 bases and J lost 4; bases outside the gene matches: 4. Per germline, CDR1 SNHLY and CDR2 FYNNEI. The CDR3 loop spans 15 amino acids. The CDR3 loop reads CASSGGTSVYNEQFF. The CDR3 bases are TGTGCCAGCAGTGGGGGGACTAGCGTGTACAATGAGCAGTTCTTC.

The chain carries TRBV6-6 and TRBJ1-1; tentatively, D is TRBD1 (5 bases). The CDR3 consists of 13 residues. V lost 7 bases and J lost 7, with 16 bases in between. CDR1 is MNHNY and CDR2 is SVGAGI in the germline V gene (reference sequence). In DNA form, the CDR3 reads TGTGCCAGCAAGGCTGGGGGGGGAATTGAAGCTTTCTTT. It is translated as CASKAGGGIEAFF.

The rearrangement links TRBV11-1 to TRBJ2-7, with D perhaps matching TRBD2 (5 bases). Looked up from germline, CDR1 is SGHAT and CDR2 is FQDESV (reference sequence). CDR3 size: 14 residues. V was trimmed by 2 bases and J by 2 bases, leaving 10 bases between them. The CDR3 DNA reads as TGTGCCAGCAGCTTACGAGGGTTGGCCTACGAGCAGTACTTC. Translating gives CASSLRGLAYEQYF.

The chain joins TRBV12-3 or TRBV12-4 to TRBJ2-4; TRBD1 matches at 11 bases. J gave up 8 bases and V 5 bases, and 2 bases lay outside the gene matches. The CDR3 has 13 amino acids. The CDR3: CASSRDRGDIQYF. The CDR3 nucleotides read TGTGCCAGCAGTCGGGACAGGGGGGACATTCAGTACTTC.

Only a few counts were recorded for this clone. The V gene is TRBV4-1, the J gene TRBJ1-1; no firm D call. V lost 1 base and J lost 1, with 16 bases in between. The CDR3 has 17 residues. Germline CDR1 MGHRA, CDR2 YSYEKL. The CDR3 reads CASSQVYLSLGNTEAFF. As DNA, the CDR3 is TGCGCCAGCAGCCAAGTCTATCTGTCACTCGGGAACACTGAAGCTTTCTTT.

The V gene is TRBV5-1, the J gene TRBJ2-7; D might be TRBD2 (5 bases). Germline V gene lookup returns CDR1 SGHRS and CDR2 YFSETQ. Trimming removed 2 bases at V and 2 bases at J, with 11 bases between. The CDR3 has 14 residues. The CDR3 DNA follows: TGCGCCAGCAGCTTAGAGGGATCAACCTACGAGCAGTACTTC. It codes for CASSLEGSTYEQYF.

CDR3: CASKGLAGGLDEQYF. CDR3 nucleotides: TGTGCCAGTAAGGGACTAGCGGGAGGACTAGACGAGCAGTACTTC. The chain recombines TRBV19 with TRBJ2-7; 15 bases are shared with TRBD2. The length of the CDR3 is 15 residues. Germline V gene lookup returns CDR1 LNHDA and CDR2 SQIVND (reference sequence). V lost 7 bases, J lost 5 bases, and 6 bases stayed unmatched.

The chain joins TRBV27 to TRBJ2-3; D remains ambiguous. Germline V gene sequence: CDR1 MNHEY, CDR2 SMNVEV (reference sequence). The CDR3 length is 13 residues. Trimming shortened V by 5 bases and J by 4 bases, and 10 bases separated the two germline ends. In DNA, the CDR3 is TGTGCCAGCAGTATCGTCCGCGCAGATACGCAGTATTTT. As protein: CASSIVRADTQYF.

This clone turned up a few times. The J gene is TRBJ2-5, the V gene TRBV10-1, with TRBD1 as a possible D gene (5 bases). Germline lookup yields CDR1 WNHNN and CDR2 SYGVQD (reference sequence). The CDR3 sequence is 13 residues long. V lost 3 bases to trimming and J lost 5 bases, with 10 bases between them. The CDR3 DNA reads as TGCGCCAGCAGTGAAGGGGATCGGGAGACCCAGTACTTC. Its protein product is CASSEGDRETQYF.

The CDR3 DNA sequence: TGTGCCAGTCAGGGACAAGAGACCCAGTACTTC. It specifies CASQGQETQYF. This rearrangement joins TRBV7-2 to TRBJ2-5; perhaps TRBD1 as D (5 bases). The CDR3 length is 11 residues. Trimming shortened V by 9 bases and J by 2 bases, and 7 bases separated the two germline ends. Germline V gives CDR1 SGHTA, CDR2 FQGNSA.

The chain recombines TRBV2 with TRBJ1-4, with D uncertain. The CDR3 spans 11 residues. V was pared by 5 bases and J by 8 bases, with 6 bases between. Per the germline V gene, CDR1 is SNHLY and CDR2 is FYNNEI. The CDR3 spells CASSIREKLFF. CDR3 sequence (DNA): TGTGCCAGCAGTATCCGGGAAAAACTGTTTTTT. Complete variable domain (other parts from reference TRBV2 and TRBJ1-4): EPEVTQTPSHQVTQMGQEVILRCVPISNHLYFYWYRQILGQKVEFLVSFYNNEISEKSEIFDDQFSVERPDGSNFTLKIRSTKLEDSAMYFCASSIREKLFFGSGTQLSVL.